This is a list of T cell receptor beta chains from one sample in a study of blood T cell repertoires in COVID-19. Measured with immunoSEQ multiplex PCR; TCRdb has only the in-frame clones, and not every one. In the table there are 200,000 to 300,000 clones, approximately 82% of which are singletons. The specimen was peripheral blood. All receptors derive from a man aged 35 to 55 who had recovered from COVID-19. CDR3s include the opening cysteine and the closing phenylalanine or tryptophan. A D gene is named only where the DNA matches it firmly. Size tells how often a clone was seen (once, few, many) or the class of an expanded clone, and some rows leave it out.

D: -
size: few
J: TRBJ2-4
V: TRBV30
DNA: TGTGCCTGGAGGCGCCTGATAGGGGGCATTCAGTACTTC
CDR3: CAWRRLIGGIQYF

D: -
size: -
J: TRBJ2-2
V: TRBV5-5
DNA: TGTGCCAGCAGCCCCCCTTTTACTTCGAACACCGGGGAGCTGTTTTTT
CDR3: CASSPPFTSNTGELFF

D: TRBD2
size: -
J: TRBJ2-3
V: TRBV7-2
DNA: TGTGCCAGCAGCCCCACTAGCGGGTGGGACACAGATACGCAGTATTTT
CDR3: CASSPTSGWDTDTQYF

D: TRBD1
size: -
J: TRBJ2-5
V: TRBV5-1
DNA: TGCGCCAGCAGCAAGGTGTCGCAGGGGGCTAAAGAGACCCAGTACTTC
CDR3: CASSKVSQGAKETQYF

D: -
size: -
J: TRBJ1-4
V: TRBV9
DNA: TGTGCCAGCAGCGACGCGGGTGGGGAAAAACTGTTTTTT
CDR3: CASSDAGGEKLFF

D: -
size: -
J: TRBJ1-3
V: TRBV19
DNA: TGTGCCAGTACCGACGCGGGAGGCTCTGGAAACACCATATATTTT
CDR3: CASTDAGGSGNTIYF

D: TRBD1
size: -
J: TRBJ1-6
V: TRBV27
DNA: TGTGCCAGCAGTTTTCGCGACCTTACCGGGACAGGGCTCAATTCACCCCTCCACTTT
CDR3: CASSFRDLTGTGLNSPLHF

D: -
size: few
J: TRBJ2-2
V: TRBV7-9
DNA: TGTGCCAGCCAGGGTTTTAACACCGGGGAGCTGTTTTTT
CDR3: CASQGFNTGELFF

D: -
size: -
J: TRBJ2-1
V: TRBV4-1
DNA: TGCGCCAGCAGCCATCGGACTACCCCAGCCTACAATGAGCAGTTCTTC
CDR3: CASSHRTTPAYNEQFF

D: TRBD2
size: -
J: TRBJ2-1
V: TRBV11-3
DNA: TGTGCCAGCAGCTTATCCCCTAGCGGGGGCAATGAGCAGTTCTTC
CDR3: CASSLSPSGGNEQFF

D: -
size: -
J: TRBJ1-1
V: TRBV19
DNA: TGTGCCAGTAGTCCAGGGATCGTGAACACTGAAGCTTTCTTT
CDR3: CASSPGIVNTEAFF

D: -
size: -
J: TRBJ2-2
V: TRBV9
DNA: TGTGCCAGCAGCGTTACAGGAACGAACACCGGGGAGCTGTTTTTT
CDR3: CASSVTGTNTGELFF

D: -
size: few
J: TRBJ1-5
V: TRBV7-9
DNA: TGTGCCAGCAGCTTGACGGACAGTGCCCAGCCCCAGCATTTT
CDR3: CASSLTDSAQPQHF

D: -
size: -
J: TRBJ1-1
V: TRBV6-2/TRBV6-3
DNA: TGTGCCAGCAGTTACCAGACAGACTCTTTCTTT
CDR3: CASSYQTDSFF

D: -
size: -
J: TRBJ2-5
V: TRBV19
DNA: TGTGCCAGTAGTATAATCGTTACAGGGCTTGGGGAGACCCAGTACTTC
CDR3: CASSIIVTGLGETQYF

D: -
size: -
J: TRBJ2-2
V: TRBV6-1
DNA: TGTGCCAGCAGTGAACGGGGTGGGAACACCGGGGAGCTGTTTTTT
CDR3: CASSERGGNTGELFF

D: -
size: -
J: TRBJ2-5
V: TRBV14
DNA: TGTGCCAGCAGCCAAGATCTGGCAGGGGCCGCCCAAGAGACCCAGTACTTC
CDR3: CASSQDLAGAAQETQYF

D: -
size: -
J: TRBJ2-1
V: TRBV4-3
DNA: TGCGCCAGCAGCCAAGATCGGGACAATGAGCAGTTCTTC
CDR3: CASSQDRDNEQFF

D: TRBD2
size: -
J: TRBJ2-2
V: TRBV4-3
DNA: TGCGCCAGCAGCCAAGCCACCTCCGCTAGCGGTGCGAACACCGGGGAGCTGTTTTTT
CDR3: CASSQATSASGANTGELFF

D: -
size: -
J: TRBJ2-3
V: TRBV19
DNA: TGTGCCAGTAGTATTACCCCCCCGACTAGCACAGATACGCAGTATTTT
CDR3: CASSITPPTSTDTQYF

D: TRBD2
size: -
J: TRBJ2-7
V: TRBV5-1
DNA: TGCGCCAGCAGCCAAACCGGGACTAGCGGGAGAGGCAACGAGCAGTACTTC
CDR3: CASSQTGTSGRGNEQYF

D: TRBD1
size: once
J: TRBJ1-1
V: TRBV5-1
DNA: TGCGCCAGCAGTATATCCGGGACAGGGGGCGAAGCTTTCTTT
CDR3: CASSISGTGGEAFF

D: TRBD1
size: -
J: TRBJ1-2
V: TRBV10-3
DNA: TGTGCCATCAGTGAGGGGACAGGCGATGGCTACACCTTC
CDR3: CAISEGTGDGYTF

D: TRBD1
size: -
J: TRBJ1-1
V: TRBV7-9
DNA: TGTGCCAGCAGTGTAGGGGGCAGGGACACTGAAGCTTTCTTT
CDR3: CASSVGGRDTEAFF

D: TRBD1
size: -
J: TRBJ2-1
V: TRBV19
DNA: TGTGCCAGTAGTACCGGGACAGGGCGGTTTGAGCAGTTCTTC
CDR3: CASSTGTGRFEQFF

D: TRBD2
size: -
J: TRBJ2-2
V: TRBV14
DNA: TGTGCCAGCAGCCACACCCCGAGGTTGCTAGCGGGTTCCGGGGAGCTGTTTTTT
CDR3: CASSHTPRLLAGSGELFF

D: -
size: -
J: TRBJ1-1
V: TRBV18
DNA: TGTGCCAGCTCACCCCTTAGAATGAACACTGAAGCTTTCTTT
CDR3: CASSPLRMNTEAFF

D: TRBD2
size: -
J: TRBJ2-1
V: TRBV6-2/TRBV6-3
DNA: TGTGCCAGCAGTTACCCGCGACTAGCGGGAGGCGGCGGTGAGCAGTTCTTC
CDR3: CASSYPRLAGGGGEQFF

D: -
size: -
J: TRBJ2-7
V: TRBV7-2
DNA: TGTGCCAGCAGCTTACGGAGGGGCGGGGAGCAGTACTTC
CDR3: CASSLRRGGEQYF

D: TRBD1
size: -
J: TRBJ2-3
V: TRBV9
DNA: TGTGCCAGCAGCCCCCAGCCTCCAGGGGGTGGCACAGATACGCAGTATTTT
CDR3: CASSPQPPGGGTDTQYF

D: -
size: -
J: TRBJ1-2
V: TRBV19
DNA: TGTGCCAGTAACACCGGAGGGGGGGCGGGCGGCTACACCTTC
CDR3: CASNTGGGAGGYTF

D: -
size: few
J: TRBJ1-5
V: TRBV5-8
DNA: TGTGCCAGCAGCTTGGAAGTAGGGGGACGGAGATTCAATCAGCCCCAGCATTTT
CDR3: CASSLEVGGRRFNQPQHF

D: -
size: -
J: TRBJ2-1
V: TRBV5-4
DNA: TGTGCCAGCAGGAACCGACAGGGGAAGGCTAGCGGAAACCCTTTTAATGAGCAGTTCTTC
CDR3: CASRNRQGKASGNPFNEQFF

D: TRBD1
size: -
J: TRBJ2-1
V: TRBV6-5
DNA: TGTGCCAGCGCGACAGGGGACCCCCGGAATGAGCAGTTCTTC
CDR3: CASATGDPRNEQFF

D: -
size: -
J: TRBJ2-7
V: TRBV20-1
DNA: TGCAGTGCTAGTTTAGAGGGGGGGTCCTACGAGCAGTACTTC
CDR3: CSASLEGGSYEQYF

D: -
size: -
J: TRBJ2-5
V: TRBV7-2
DNA: TGTGCCAGCAGCCCAATAGGGGGAGGGATGGAGACCCAGTACTTC
CDR3: CASSPIGGGMETQYF

D: TRBD2
size: -
J: TRBJ2-2
V: TRBV6-5
DNA: TGTGCCAGCAGTTTTAGCGGGAGGAACACCGGGGAGCTGTTTTTT
CDR3: CASSFSGRNTGELFF

D: -
size: -
J: TRBJ1-2
V: TRBV27
DNA: TGTGCCAGCCGGAACCCAGGGGCCGGCTATGGCTACACCTTC
CDR3: CASRNPGAGYGYTF

D: -
size: once
J: TRBJ2-5
V: TRBV6-5
DNA: TGTGCCAGTATAACAGGGTATGGCCAAGAGACCCAGTACTTC
CDR3: CASITGYGQETQYF

D: -
size: -
J: TRBJ1-3
V: TRBV5-4
DNA: TGTGCCAGCAGCTTTGGCCTTTCTGGAAACACCATATATTTT
CDR3: CASSFGLSGNTIYF

D: TRBD1
size: few
J: TRBJ2-1
V: TRBV18
DNA: TGTGCCAGCTCACCGGGGACAGTTAATGAGCAGTTCTTC
CDR3: CASSPGTVNEQFF

D: -
size: -
J: TRBJ2-7
V: TRBV11-3
DNA: TGTGCCAGCAGGACAGGCTTTAACTACGAGCAGTACTTC
CDR3: CASRTGFNYEQYF

D: -
size: -
J: TRBJ2-5
V: TRBV15
DNA: TGTGCCACCAGCACCCGGGTGCAAGAGACCCAGTACTTC
CDR3: CATSTRVQETQYF

D: -
size: -
J: TRBJ1-2
V: TRBV19
DNA: TGTGCCAGTAGTAACTCAAACTCACGAATCAATGGCTACACCTTC
CDR3: CASSNSNSRINGYTF